The present TCR beta chain was sequenced within a study of control samples from healthy donors and cancer patients. Clones were read by immunoSEQ multiplex PCR, and TCRdb kept only the in-frame ones, dropping some. This table has 400,000 to 500,000 clones, approximately 90% appearing once. Germline V lookup: CDR1 SGDLS, CDR2 YYNGEE. With 0 bases removed from V and 2 bases from J, the gap between germline ends came to 8 bases. The CDR3 runs to 14 residues. This chain links TRBV9 with TRBJ1-2; no reliable D call. The material sequenced was PBMCs. The clonotype originates from a man aged 35 to 55 with head and neck cancer. The CDR3 here is CASSVDAGNYGYTF. The CDR3 DNA is TGTGCCAGCAGCGTAGATGCAGGAAACTATGGCTACACCTTC.